Each of the 25 T cell receptor beta chains below was sequenced from the same sample in a study of T cells after yellow fever vaccination. TCRdb processed the 5' RACE reads anew with MiXCR; each CDR3 protein has one entry. The table records 250,000 to 300,000 distinct CDR3 sequences, about 5.2% of them present only once. The specimen was CD4+ T cells sorted from PBMCs, collected on the day of the yellow fever booster vaccination. Receptors were obtained from a young man who received the YFV17D yellow fever vaccine.

The V call is TRBV5-1, the J call TRBJ1-6; 7 bases map to TRBD1. The CDR3 is made up of 13 amino acids. Germline loops: CDR1 SGHRS, CDR2 YFSETQ. V was pared by 3 bases and J by 9 bases, with 3 bases of the junction left unmatched. In DNA, the CDR3 is TGCGCCAGCAGCTGGGGACAGTCTTCACCCCTCCACTTT. Protein sequence: CASSWGQSSPLHF.

This clonotype has only a few counts. The rearrangement links TRBV19 to TRBJ1-4; 9 bases are shared with TRBD1. The CDR3 loop spans 13 amino acids. Germline trimming cut 9 bases from V and 6 bases from J; bases unmatched to any gene: 5. CDR1 is LNHDA, CDR2 SQIVND, per germline (reference sequence). The CDR3 nucleotides read TGTGCCAGCGAGGGACAGGGCTATGAAAAACTGTTTTTT. Its protein product is CASEGQGYEKLFF.

This clonotype appeared a few times. The chain uses TRBV12-3 or TRBV12-4 and TRBJ2-3, with D possibly matching TRBD2 (6 bases). Trimming took off 3 bases at V and 0 bases at J, with 16 bases between the two ends. The CDR3 is 17 residues long. The CDR3 DNA reads as TGTGCCAGCAGTTTGGAGTGGGGGAGGACGAGCACAGATACGCAGTATTTT. It codes for CASSLEWGRTSTDTQYF.

The table lists this clonotype with many counts. The chain joins TRBV7-8 to TRBJ2-7; D possibly uses TRBD1 or TRBD2 (5 bases each). There are 14 residues in the CDR3. CDR1 and CDR2 (germline): SGHVS, FQNEAQ. Trimming took 5 bases from V and 4 from J, leaving 15 bases between them. CDR3 sequence reads: CASSPTGPPYEQYF. Written as DNA, the CDR3 is TGTGCCAGCAGCCCTACGGGACCCCCGTACGAGCAGTACTTC.

The chain has TRBV15 and TRBJ1-1; unclear D gene. CDR1 and CDR2 from the germline V gene are LNHNV and YYDKDF (reference sequence). This CDR3 region has 15 residues. V was trimmed by 0 bases and J by 6 bases, leaving 14 bases between them. The CDR3 here is CATSRDGEGFPEAFF. In DNA form, the CDR3 reads TGTGCCACCAGCAGAGATGGCGAAGGGTTCCCTGAAGCTTTCTTT.

The chain is built from TRBV27 and TRBJ1-5; D gene ambiguous. The V end was cut by 9 bases, the J end by 9 bases, with 18 bases between. The germline gives CDR1 MNHEY, CDR2 SMNVEV (reference sequence). This CDR3 is 13 amino acids long. The chain's CDR3 is CASTTGPWGPQHF. For the CDR3, the DNA is TGTGCCAGTACGACCGGGCCCTGGGGGCCCCAGCATTTT.

The genes are TRBV19 and TRBJ2-7; D is possibly TRBD2 (5 bases). Looked up from germline, CDR1 is LNHDA and CDR2 is SQIVND (reference sequence). The CDR3 runs 18 residues. Trimming removed 5 bases from V and 4 bases from J, with 27 bases in between. The CDR3: CASSRVAQYWTDDYEQYF. The CDR3 bases are TGTGCCAGTAGTCGGGTCGCTCAATATTGGACTGACGATTACGAGCAGTACTTC.

This clonotype came up a few times. V and J are TRBV7-9 and TRBJ2-5, with 10 bases identical to TRBD1. J lost 2 bases, V lost 6 bases, and 6 bases had no gene match. This CDR3 has 15 residues. Germline V CDR1 and CDR2: SEHNR, FQNEAQ (reference sequence). The CDR3 protein is CASSLGTGVQETQYF. The CDR3 bases are TGTGCCAGCAGTCTCGGGACAGGGGTTCAAGAGACCCAGTACTTC.

At least ten counts were recorded for this clonotype. This chain connects TRBV4-1 to TRBJ1-6; TRBD1 matches at 10 bases. The trim removed 2 bases at V and 0 bases at J, leaving 7 bases unmatched. The CDR3 contains 19 residues. Germline V gene sequence: CDR1 MGHRA, CDR2 YSYEKL. The CDR3 DNA reads as TGCGCCAGCAGCCAAACACCGGGACAGGGGAGCTCCTATAATTCACCCCTCCACTTT. Protein sequence: CASSQTPGQGSSYNSPLHF.

This clonotype has at least ten counts. The chain has TRBV4-2 and TRBJ1-4; D gene ambiguous. The germline V gene has CDR1 LGHNA and CDR2 YNFKEQ. The CDR3 totals 15 residues. Trimming took off 0 bases at V and 2 bases at J, with 7 bases between the two ends. The CDR3 DNA sequence: TGTGCCAGCAGCCAAGAGTTGGTCACTAATGAAAAACTGTTTTTT. Protein sequence: CASSQELVTNEKLFF.

This clonotype occurred many times. The chain carries TRBV6-5 and TRBJ1-6, with 9 positions matching TRBD1. With 2 bases clipped from V and 0 bases from J, the junction kept 17 bases outside the gene matches. The CDR3 is made up of 22 amino acids. Germline V gene sequence: CDR1 MNHEY, CDR2 SVGAGI. The CDR3 spells CASSYDLRQGGLRSSYNSPLHF. The CDR3 nucleotides read TGTGCCAGCAGTTACGACCTAAGACAGGGGGGCCTAAGGAGCTCCTATAATTCACCCCTCCACTTT.

The rearrangement joins TRBV6-6 to TRBJ1-5, with a tentative D call TRBD1 (5 bases). Trimming pared 5 bases from V and 3 bases from J, leaving 8 bases between. Germline V gene sequence: CDR1 MNHNY, CDR2 SVGAGI (reference sequence). The CDR3 is 13 amino acids. The CDR3 bases are TGTGCCAGCAGTCAACAGGACAATCAGCCCCAGCATTTT. Amino acids: CASSQQDNQPQHF.

The table lists this clonotype with a few counts. The chain is built from TRBV11-1 and TRBJ2-1, with a possible D match to TRBD1 (5 bases). CDR1 and CDR2 (germline): SGHAT, FQDESV (reference sequence). V was pared by 3 bases and J by 9 bases, with 9 bases between. CDR3 size: 12 residues. CDR3 sequence reads: CASSLDISEQFF. Here the CDR3 DNA reads TGTGCCAGCAGCTTGGACATTAGTGAGCAGTTCTTC. Complete variable domain (other parts from reference TRBV11-1 and TRBJ2-1): EAEVAQSPRYKITEKSQAVAFWCDPISGHATLYWYRQILGQGPELLVQFQDESVVDDSQLPKDRFSAERLKGVDSTLKIQPAELGDSAMYLCASSLDISEQFFGPGTRLTVL.

The chain links TRBV6-1 to TRBJ2-7; 10 positions agree with TRBD1. The junction had 8 bases not matched to a gene; V was cut back by 6 bases and J by 3 bases. Per germline, CDR1 MNHNS and CDR2 SASEGT. CDR3 size: 15 residues. CDR3 protein: CASSSAGQGLYEQYF. DNA for the CDR3: TGTGCCAGCAGCTCAGCGGGACAGGGGCTCTACGAGCAGTACTTC.

Many counts were recorded for this clonotype. The chain carries TRBV7-9 and TRBJ2-7; D may be TRBD1 (5 bases). The CDR3 contains 11 residues. The germline gives CDR1 SEHNR, CDR2 FQNEAQ (reference sequence). Trimming took off 2 bases at V and 6 bases at J, with 5 bases between the two ends. CDR3 in amino acids: CASSLQGEQYF. The CDR3 nucleotides are TGTGCCAGCAGCTTACAGGGCGAGCAGTACTTC.

The V gene is TRBV29-1, the J gene TRBJ2-3; 10 bases are shared with TRBD2. The CDR3 consists of 17 residues. Germline V CDR1 and CDR2: SQVTM, ANQGSEA. V shed 1 base and J 4 bases; nucleotides not matched to a gene: 11. The DNA for the CDR3 is TGCAGCGTTGAAGCTAGCGGGGGTACTTGGGCCCCAGATACGCAGTATTTT. As protein: CSVEASGGTWAPDTQYF.

In its sample, this clonotype was seen a few times. V is TRBV20-1 and J is TRBJ1-6; 8 bases line up with TRBD1. This CDR3 region has 13 residues. Per germline, CDR1 DFQATT and CDR2 SNEGSKA (reference sequence). V lost 6 bases, J lost 8 bases, and 6 bases stayed unmatched. For the CDR3, the DNA is TGCAGTGCAAGGGACAGGAGGGATTCACCCCTCCACTTT. The encoded protein is CSARDRRDSPLHF.

The chain is built from TRBV6-2 or TRBV6-3 and TRBJ2-3; D is uncertain. The CDR3 has 15 residues. The germline gives CDR1 MNHEY, CDR2 SVGEGT. Trimming took 5 bases from V and 4 from J, leaving 16 bases between them. CDR3 region: CASSPWAGAPDTQYF. The CDR3 coding sequence is TGTGCCAGCAGTCCTTGGGCAGGAGCCCCAGATACGCAGTATTTT.

This clonotype has more than one count but fewer than ten. The chain carries TRBV12-3 or TRBV12-4 and TRBJ2-7; 7 nucleotides line up with TRBD1. Trimming at V came to 10 bases and at J to 1 base, leaving 10 bases not matched to a gene. This CDR3 region has 14 residues. The CDR3 nucleotides read TGTGCCAAACCACCGGGACAGTGTTCCTACGAGCAGTACGTC. As protein: CAKPPGQCSYEQYV.

The genes are TRBV20-1 and TRBJ1-4; D remains unclear. V was cut by 1 base and J by 4 bases, with 13 bases left in between. The germline CDR1 and CDR2 sequences are DFQATT and SNEGSKA (reference sequence). This CDR3 spans 15 amino acids. CDR3 nucleotide sequence: TGCAGTGCTAGAGCCCCGGGGAGCGGTAATGAAAAACTGTTTTTT. Translation: CSARAPGSGNEKLFF.

This clonotype turned up a few times. CDR3 nucleotides: TGTGCCAGCAGCTTAATGGCATCAGATACGCAGTATTTT. It encodes CASSLMASDTQYF. The V call is TRBV7-3, the J call TRBJ2-3, with no clear D. Germline CDR1 is SGHTA and CDR2 is FQGTGA. The length of the CDR3 is 13 residues. The V end was cut by 1 base, the J end by 4 bases, with 6 bases between.

This clonotype has a count of ten or more. This chain joins TRBV7-2 and TRBJ2-2; D gene ambiguous. CDR1 and CDR2 from the germline V gene are SGHTA and FQGNSA. V lost 2 bases to trimming and J lost 2 bases, with 18 bases between them. The CDR3 totals 18 residues. The CDR3 loop is CASSLIRLGPFNTGELFF. CDR3 bases: TGTGCCAGCAGCTTAATCCGACTCGGGCCGTTCAACACCGGGGAGCTGTTTTTT. Supplemented by reference TRBV7-2 and TRBJ2-2, the full variable domain reads GAGVSQSPSNKVTEKGKDVELRCDPISGHTALYWYRQSLGQGLEFLIYFQGNSAPDKSGLPSDRFSAERTGGSVSTLTIQRTQQEDSAVYLCASSLIRLGPFNTGELFFGEGSRLTVL.

This clonotype was counted ten times or more. The chain uses TRBV20-1 and TRBJ2-5; D may be TRBD1 (7 bases). Trimming removed 6 bases from V and 5 bases from J, with 16 bases in between. From germline, CDR1 is DFQATT and CDR2 SNEGSKA (reference sequence). This CDR3 has 13 residues. CDR3 sequence: CSANRPGGETQYF. CDR3 in DNA: TGCAGTGCAAATAGACCAGGGGGGGAGACCCAGTACTTC.

In this sample, this clonotype turned up many times. Here the CDR3 DNA reads TGCGCCAGCAGCTCGACAGGGGCGCCCTACGAGCAGTACTTC. Its translation: CASSSTGAPYEQYF. V and J are TRBV10-2 and TRBJ2-7; 8 bases map to TRBD1. The ends lost 6 bases at V and 2 bases at J; junction bases unmatched: 6. CDR1 and CDR2 from the germline V gene are WSHSY and SAAADI. There are 14 residues in the CDR3.

The chain has TRBV27 and TRBJ2-7, with D tentatively TRBD1 (6 bases). The V end lost 6 bases, the J end lost 1 base, and 10 bases lay between the germline ends. Germline V CDR1 and CDR2: MNHEY, SMNVEV (reference sequence). The CDR3 has 13 residues. The CDR3 nucleotides are TGTGCCAGCAGCTCGACAGGTTCCTACGAGCAGTACTTC. It is translated as CASSSTGSYEQYF.